The entry that follows covers one TCR beta chain sequence. What it binds is not known. Germline V gene lookup returns CDR1 SGHNT and CDR2 YYREEE (reference sequence). Trimming stripped 6 bases from V and 3 bases from J, with 17 bases between. The CDR3 is 15 amino acids. The data stem from a study of cytomegalovirus exposure and HLA in healthy donors. The study ran its PCR with 60 Vbeta and 13 Jbeta primers. Repertoires were generated with immunoSEQ multiplex PCR, while TCRdb's copy carries only in-frame clones and drops some. The sample has more than 200,000 clones; about 80% are singletons. Points from the study as a whole: Later, an analysis found that common viral pathogens appeared to be linked with several of the most significant clusters.

The TCR was taken from a male donor in good health and CMV-seronegative. The sample taken for sequencing was PBMCs. V usage is TRBV5-4 and J usage is TRBJ2-3; D is perhaps TRBD2 (5 bases). The CDR3 region has the DNA TGTGCCAGCATCGCGGACGCCGGCGGGACAGATACGCAGTATTTT. Its protein is CASIADAGGTDTQYF.